The T cell receptor beta chain under discussion was sequenced for a study of blood T cell repertoires in COVID-19. Background on the study: Sample material is recorded as cDNA or gDNA derived from T cells, B-cell-depleted T cells, or PBMCs.

Profiled with immunoSEQ multiplex PCR; TCRdb holds only in-frame clones, not every one. The table lists roughly 150,000 clones, 85% of them singletons. This CDR3 is built from 15 residues. Per germline, CDR1 PRHDT and CDR2 FYEKMQ (reference sequence). The ends were cut back, 6 bases at V and 5 bases at J, with 19 bases in the middle. This clonotype was sampled from a woman of 80 years or more with COVID-19, enrolled during active disease. The chain is built from TRBV13 and TRBJ2-5; perhaps TRBD2 as D (5 bases). The sequenced material came from peripheral blood. This chain's CDR3 is CASRSSGHGTETQYF. The CDR3 DNA reads as TGTGCCAGCAGGTCGAGCGGCCACGGCACGGAGACCCAGTACTTC.